This T cell receptor beta chain was found in a study of monozygotic twins with inflammatory bowel disease. To note about this clonotype: Its specificity is not known.

Study-wide points: The inverse Simpson measure of TCRbeta diversity was lower in IBD patients than in healthy co-twins. Possibly because of limited power, concordant and discordant twins showed no difference in repertoire similarity. Clonotypes shared with others were fewer in IBD patients than in healthy twins, especially with disease activity.

The CDR3 is 14 residues long. CDR1 SNHLY and CDR2 FYNNEI come from the germline V gene. With the 5' RACE reads reprocessed, TCRdb shows one record per CDR3 protein and no DNA. Its listing shows 300,000 to 400,000 distinct CDR3 sequences. The rearrangement links TRBV2 to TRBJ1-2; TCRdb names TRBD1, which stays unverified in the absence of DNA. The TCR was taken from a human donor with ulcerative colitis or Crohn's disease, or a healthy co-twin of an affected twin (not recorded which). The sequenced sample consisted of blood. This CDR3 reads CASSEIIGDRSYTF.